Reported below is one TCR beta chain. The antigen remains undetermined. The record originates from a study of cytomegalovirus exposure and HLA in healthy donors. Background on the study: Clustering assigned over 70% of the approximately 390 genotyped donors to the Caucasian-associated ancestry cluster. Notes on the study in general: An assumption of roughly uniform sequencing depth across donors underlay the presence/absence analyses. Donors belonging to an Asian-associated ancestry cluster reportedly showed fewer N-insertions in productive TCRs than the approximately 640-donor mean, according to what a later analysis found. Overall, some 160 TCR beta chains were annotated as cytomegalovirus-associated.

The primer mix had 60 Vbeta and 13 Jbeta primers. TCRdb's copy holds only in-frame clones and misses some; the assay was immunoSEQ multiplex PCR. The sample holds approximately 140,000 clones, 82% seen once. After removal of 0 bases from V and 4 bases from J, the junction contained 8 bases not matched to a gene. The CDR3 has 16 amino acids. Germline V CDR1 and CDR2: SGDLS, YYNGEE. V gene TRBV9 combines with J gene TRBJ2-5; 8 bases fit TRBD2. The material sequenced was PBMCs. This receptor was obtained from a man aged 18 to 29 in good health and CMV-seropositive. The CDR3 bases are TGTGCCAGCAGCGTAGAACTCAGCGGGAGCAGAGAGACCCAGTACTTC. This translates into CASSVELSGSRETQYF.